Below are 27 T cell receptor beta chains sequenced from a single sample in a study of tumor-infiltrating lymphocytes in oesophageal squamous cell carcinoma. TCRdb processed the PCR reads anew with MiXCR; each CDR3 protein has one entry. There are fewer than 16,000 distinct CDR3 sequences in the sample; more than 50% occur only once, and around 20% lies in the top ten. The specimen sequenced was esophageal tumor tissue. Receptors originate from a male donor with esophageal squamous cell carcinoma.

Many counts were recorded for this clonotype. The DNA of the CDR3 is TGTGCCAGCAGTACAGGGTTTGGAGGTGGAAACACCATATATTTT. Amino acids: CASSTGFGGGNTIYF. The chain employs TRBV28 and TRBJ1-3, with D possibly TRBD1 on 6 matching bases. From germline, CDR1 is MDHEN and CDR2 SYDVKM. CDR3 length: 15 amino acids. Trimming cost V 5 bases and J 3 bases, with 14 bases left between them.

In this sample, this clonotype turned up a few times. The chain has TRBV5-8 and TRBJ1-1, with D possibly TRBD1 on 5 matching bases. Trimming left V 0 bases short and J 0 bases short, with 9 bases between. Germline CDR1 SGHTS, CDR2 YDEGEE. The CDR3 sequence is 15 residues long. For the CDR3, the DNA is TGTGCCAGCAGCTTGGAGGCAGGGTTGAACACTGAAGCTTTCTTT. Residues: CASSLEAGLNTEAFF.

This clonotype appeared many times. The chain links TRBV7-2 to TRBJ2-3, with 7 bases fitting TRBD1. J lost 0 bases, V lost 5 bases, and 8 bases had no gene match. Germline V lookup: CDR1 SGHTA, CDR2 FQGNSA. The CDR3 sequence is 16 residues long. CDR3 sequence reads: CASSPRQGGSTDTQYF. For the CDR3, the DNA is TGTGCCAGCAGCCCCCGACAGGGTGGGAGCACAGATACGCAGTATTTT.

The chain joins TRBV6-2 or TRBV6-3 to TRBJ1-5; D gene unclear. The germline V gene has CDR1 MNHEY and CDR2 SVGEGT. The CDR3 length is 14 residues. Trimming pared 7 bases from V and 6 bases from J, leaving 16 bases between. CDR3 region: CASTRILGGQPQHF. The CDR3 DNA reads TGTGCCAGCACGAGGATATTAGGTGGTCAGCCCCAGCATTTT.

The chain employs TRBV6-1 and TRBJ2-1, with 8 bases matching TRBD1. V shed 4 bases and J 6 bases; nucleotides not matched to a gene: 20. CDR3 size: 19 residues. Germline CDR1 and CDR2: MNHNS and SASEGT. The CDR3 loop is CASSVRSRTGLSIINEQFF. For the CDR3, the DNA is TGTGCCAGCAGTGTCCGAAGTCGGACAGGGCTTTCAATTATCAATGAGCAGTTCTTC.

This clonotype has only a few counts. CDR3 amino acids: CASSESGLAGEEQYF. In DNA form, the CDR3 reads TGCGCCAGCAGTGAGTCGGGACTAGCGGGAGAAGAGCAGTACTTC. The rearrangement uses TRBV10-1 and TRBJ2-7, with 14 bases fitting TRBD2. Germline CDR1 is WNHNN and CDR2 is SYGVQD (reference sequence). The CDR3 sequence is 15 residues long. Germline trimming cut 0 bases from V and 7 bases from J; bases unmatched to any gene: 2.

This clonotype was counted at least ten times. This chain joins TRBV7-9 and TRBJ2-5; 7 bases align to TRBD1. This CDR3 is built from 13 residues. Germline CDR1 is SEHNR and CDR2 is FQNEAQ (reference sequence). V dropped 10 bases and J dropped 2; count of bases not matched to a gene: 7. The CDR3 nucleotides read TGTGCCACACGGGACAGTCTACAAGAGACCCAGTACTTC. Translating gives CATRDSLQETQYF.

This chain links TRBV6-6 with TRBJ2-3; D not certain. Germline V gene sequence: CDR1 MNHNY, CDR2 SVGAGI (reference sequence). There are 14 residues in the CDR3. The ends were cut back, 7 bases at V and 4 bases at J, with 15 bases in the middle. CDR3 bases: TGTGCCAGCACTACGACGACCGCAGCAGATACGCAGTATTTT. This sequence encodes CASTTTTAADTQYF.

Concerning this clonotype itself: This CDR3 is missing its conserved last phenylalanine or tryptophan, likely due to a read error. The limits of the CDR3 on the DNA are not certain, so only TCRdb's listed CDR3 is given. The rearrangement links TRBV27 to TRBJ1-1; the D call in the table, TRBD1, was not verified against the DNA. The CDR3 comprises 15 residues, both ends counted. Germline CDR1 is MNHEY and CDR2 is SMNVEV (reference sequence). The CDR3 reads CASSIDRGRPSTSVR.

V is TRBV6-6 and J is TRBJ2-3; possibly TRBD1 for D (6 bases). TRBJ2-5 matches the DNA end more closely, so the J call is doubtful. Germline assignment: CDR1 MNHNY and CDR2 SVGAGI (reference sequence). The CDR3 loop spans 14 amino acids. The chain's CDR3 is CASSLSGVGETQYF. The DNA for the CDR3 is TGTGCCAGCAGTTTATCAGGGGTGGGAGAGACCCAGTACTTC.

Of note for this clonotype: Its ends do not fully match the called genes, so a read error is possible. The J gene is TRBJ1-6, the V gene TRBV6-5; no reliable D call. The CDR3 spans 12 residues. CDR1 and CDR2 (germline): MNHEY, SVGAGI. CDR3 loop: CASLAGDSPLHF. The DNA for the CDR3 is TGTGCCAGCTTGGCGGGTGATTCACCCCTCCACTTC.

This clonotype has just one count. V and J are TRBV7-3 and TRBJ2-5; 9 nucleotides align to TRBD2. Germline-derived CDR1 and CDR2 are SGHTA and FQGTGA. This CDR3 has 16 residues. Germline trimming cut 2 bases from V and 11 bases from J; bases unmatched to any gene: 15. The CDR3 protein is CASSLSPTSGYNEQYF. The DNA for the CDR3 is TGTGCCAGCAGCTTATCGCCGACTAGCGGATACAATGAGCAGTACTTC.

This clonotype was seen only once. Mismatch with germline at one junction end may stem from a read error. J is TRBJ2-7 and V is TRBV5-1, with TRBD2 matching over 9 bases. Gene TRBJ2-5 matches the end of the DNA better, so the J call may be wrong. Germline CDR1 is SGHRS and CDR2 is YFSETQ. The CDR3 totals 14 residues. For the CDR3, the DNA is TGCGTCAGCAGCTTTTTGACTAGCGGAGAGACCCAGTACTTC. This translates into CVSSFLTSGETQYF.

With respect to this clonotype: The CDR3 does not end in the conserved phenylalanine or tryptophan, so this is likely a read error. No DNA is shown, since the ends of the CDR3 on it are uncertain; the CDR3 is the one TCRdb lists. The genes are TRBV7-9 and TRBJ2-6; TRBD1 reflects the table's D call only, with no check against the DNA. Both ends counted, the CDR3 spans 19 residues. Germline V CDR1 and CDR2: SEHNR, FQNEAQ (reference sequence). This CDR3 reads CASSLVGGAPVNYGYTFGA.

This clonotype was seen a few times. The junction departs from germline at one end; a sequencing error may be responsible. CDR3 protein: CSASNRDLYNEQFF. The CDR3 DNA sequence: TGCAGTGCTAGTAACCGGGATCTCTACAATGAGCAGTTCTTT. V gene TRBV20-1 combines with J gene TRBJ2-7; a possible D gene is TRBD2 (5 bases). CDR3 size: 14 residues. The germline gives CDR1 DFQATT, CDR2 SNEGSKA (reference sequence).

With regard to this clonotype: No DNA is shown, since the ends of the CDR3 on it are uncertain; the CDR3 is the one TCRdb lists. The chain recombines TRBV25-1 with TRBJ2-6. The CDR3 sequence runs 14 residues, both termini included. Germline V CDR1 and CDR2: MGHDK, SYGVNS. CDR3: CASSDPQPWLHLRF.

The chain carries TRBV6-6 and TRBJ2-5; either TRBD1 or TRBD2 may fit D (5 bases each). The DNA matches TRBJ2-7 better at its end, which makes the J call doubtful. The CDR3 is made up of 18 amino acids. Germline assignment: CDR1 MNHNY and CDR2 SVGAGI (reference sequence). The CDR3 loop reads CASREHGQGRWGTYEQYF. As DNA, the CDR3 is TGTGCCAGCAGGGAACACGGGCAGGGCAGATGGGGGACCTACGAGCAGTACTTC.

The V gene is TRBV30, the J gene TRBJ1-5; D gene unclear. The ends were cut back, 0 bases at V and 0 bases at J, with 3 bases in the middle. There are 13 residues in the CDR3. Germline lookup yields CDR1 GTSNPN and CDR2 SVGIG (reference sequence). The CDR3 DNA follows: TGTGCCTGGAGTGTTTATAGCAATCAGCCCCAGCATTTT. This translates into CAWSVYSNQPQHF.

Turning to this clonotype: The CDR3 carries no conserved terminal phenylalanine or tryptophan, so it likely arises from a read error. The DNA is left out, because the CDR3 cannot be placed on it with certainty; the CDR3 is given as TCRdb lists it. The chain is built from TRBV28 and TRBJ2-7; no DNA check was done on the table's D call, TRBD1. Germline CDR1 and CDR2: MDHEN and SYDVKM. The CDR3 totals 19 residues, both ends included. CDR3 loop: CASSIPDWGEVNYGYTFGS.

The chain links TRBV7-1 to TRBJ2-7; D gene unclear. The DNA end is more similar to TRBJ2-5, so the J call may be wrong. TRBV7-1 is filed as an ORF, its function uncertain. The CDR3 loop spans 11 amino acids. The CDR3 protein is CASGRRETQYF. In nucleotides, the CDR3 is TGTGCCAGCGGGCGGCGGGAGACCCAGTACTTC.

The rearrangement links TRBV12-5 to TRBJ2-2; D unresolved. Trimming pared 2 bases from V and 8 bases from J, leaving 3 bases between. There are 11 residues in the CDR3. Germline V gene lookup returns CDR1 LGHNT and CDR2 FRNRAP. CDR3 sequence: CASGLSGELFF. The CDR3 DNA follows: TGTGCTAGTGGTTTGTCTGGGGAGCTGTTTTTT.

This clonotype came up many times. The chain recombines TRBV11-2 with TRBJ2-7, with TRBD1 as a possible D gene (5 bases). CDR3 length: 15 residues. The V gene lost 3 bases and the J gene lost 2 bases, with 14 bases spanning the gap. Per germline, CDR1 SGHAT and CDR2 FQNNGV. The CDR3 spells CASSLWSGKTYEQYF. The DNA for the CDR3 is TGTGCCAGCAGCTTGTGGTCAGGGAAGACCTACGAGCAGTACTTC.

The chain recombines TRBV7-8 with TRBJ2-1; D unresolved. Germline CDR1 reads SGHVS; CDR2 reads FQNEAQ. Deletions cut 0 bases from V and 3 bases from J, with 24 bases between. This CDR3 comprises 20 residues. This CDR3 reads CASSLAYPTGQGDNYNEQFF. As DNA, the CDR3 is TGTGCCAGCAGCTTAGCGTATCCGACGGGCCAAGGTGACAACTACAATGAGCAGTTCTTC. The complete variable domain, with remaining parts taken from reference TRBV7-8 and TRBJ2-1, reads GAGVSQSPRYKVAKRGQDVALRCDPISGHVSLFWYQQALGQGPEFLTYFQNEAQLDKSGLPSDRFFAERPEGSVSTLKIQRTQQEDSAVYLCASSLAYPTGQGDNYNEQFFGPGTRLTVL.

To note about this clonotype: Compared with germline, one end of the junction differs, possibly owing to a read error. The genes are TRBV13 and TRBJ2-1; 11 bases line up with TRBD2. The CDR3 contains 16 residues. Germline lookup yields CDR1 PRHDT and CDR2 FYEKMQ (reference sequence). The CDR3: CASSLSLAGGGNEQFF. CDR3 in DNA: TGCGCCAGCAGCTTGAGTCTAGCGGGAGGCGGCAATGAGCAGTTCTTC.

The V gene is TRBV7-2, the J gene TRBJ2-2; 8 bases are a match to TRBD1. Germline V gives CDR1 SGHTA, CDR2 FQGNSA. Trimming at V came to 1 base and at J to 7 bases, leaving 8 bases not matched to a gene. This CDR3 has 16 amino acids. The CDR3 loop reads CASSLGGQGSGGELFF. CDR3 nucleotides: TGTGCCAGCAGCTTAGGAGGACAGGGTTCGGGCGGGGAGCTGTTTTTT.

This clonotype counts as medium-sized (0.01 to 0.1%). V is TRBV7-9 and J is TRBJ1-4, with D perhaps matching TRBD1 (6 bases). The ends were cut back, 5 bases at V and 7 bases at J, with 8 bases in the middle. The CDR3 spans 12 residues. Per the germline V gene, CDR1 is SEHNR and CDR2 is FQNEAQ (reference sequence). CDR3: CASSKGGEKLFF. CDR3 nucleotides: TGTGCCAGCAGCAAAGGGGGTGAAAAACTGTTTTTT.

This clonotype was counted ten times or more. V is TRBV7-2 and J is TRBJ2-3, with TRBD2 as a possible D gene (6 bases). This CDR3 spans 16 amino acids. Germline lookup yields CDR1 SGHTA and CDR2 FQGNSA. Trimming removed 3 bases at V and 0 bases at J, with 13 bases between. The CDR3 region has the DNA TGTGCCAGCAGCTTGGCGGGGCGAGGTAGCACAGATACGCAGTATTTT. It encodes CASSLAGRGSTDTQYF.